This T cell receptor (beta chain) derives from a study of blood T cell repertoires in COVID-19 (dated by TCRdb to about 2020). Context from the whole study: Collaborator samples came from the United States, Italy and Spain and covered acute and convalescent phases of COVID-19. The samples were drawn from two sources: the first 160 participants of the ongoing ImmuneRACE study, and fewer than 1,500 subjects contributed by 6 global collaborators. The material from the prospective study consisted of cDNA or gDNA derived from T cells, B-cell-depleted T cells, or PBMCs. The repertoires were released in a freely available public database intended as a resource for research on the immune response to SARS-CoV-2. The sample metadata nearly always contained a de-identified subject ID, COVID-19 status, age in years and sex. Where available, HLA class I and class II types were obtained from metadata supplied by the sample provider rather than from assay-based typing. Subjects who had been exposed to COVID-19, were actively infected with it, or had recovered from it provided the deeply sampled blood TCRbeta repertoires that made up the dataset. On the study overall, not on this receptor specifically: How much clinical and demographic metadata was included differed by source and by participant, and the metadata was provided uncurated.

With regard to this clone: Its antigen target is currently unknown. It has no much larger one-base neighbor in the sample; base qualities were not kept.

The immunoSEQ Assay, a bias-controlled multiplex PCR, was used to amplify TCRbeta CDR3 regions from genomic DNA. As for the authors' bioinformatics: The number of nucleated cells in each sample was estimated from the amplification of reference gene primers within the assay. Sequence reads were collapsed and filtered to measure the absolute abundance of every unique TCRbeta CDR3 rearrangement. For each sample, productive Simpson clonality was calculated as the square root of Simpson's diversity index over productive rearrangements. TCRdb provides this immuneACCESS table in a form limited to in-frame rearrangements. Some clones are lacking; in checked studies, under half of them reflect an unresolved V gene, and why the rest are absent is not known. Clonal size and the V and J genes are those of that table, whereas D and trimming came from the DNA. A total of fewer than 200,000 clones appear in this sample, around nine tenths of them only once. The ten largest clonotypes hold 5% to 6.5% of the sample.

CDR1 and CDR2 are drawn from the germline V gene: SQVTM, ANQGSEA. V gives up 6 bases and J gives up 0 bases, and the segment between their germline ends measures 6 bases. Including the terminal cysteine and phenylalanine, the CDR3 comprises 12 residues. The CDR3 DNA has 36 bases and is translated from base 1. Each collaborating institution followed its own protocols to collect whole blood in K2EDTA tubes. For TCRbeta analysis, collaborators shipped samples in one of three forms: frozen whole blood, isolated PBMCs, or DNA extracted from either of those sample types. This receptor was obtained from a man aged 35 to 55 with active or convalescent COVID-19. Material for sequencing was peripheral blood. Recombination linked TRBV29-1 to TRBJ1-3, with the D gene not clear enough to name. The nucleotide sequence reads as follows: TGCAGCGTGGAGTCCTCTGGAAACACCATATATTTT. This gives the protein CSVESSGNTIYF.